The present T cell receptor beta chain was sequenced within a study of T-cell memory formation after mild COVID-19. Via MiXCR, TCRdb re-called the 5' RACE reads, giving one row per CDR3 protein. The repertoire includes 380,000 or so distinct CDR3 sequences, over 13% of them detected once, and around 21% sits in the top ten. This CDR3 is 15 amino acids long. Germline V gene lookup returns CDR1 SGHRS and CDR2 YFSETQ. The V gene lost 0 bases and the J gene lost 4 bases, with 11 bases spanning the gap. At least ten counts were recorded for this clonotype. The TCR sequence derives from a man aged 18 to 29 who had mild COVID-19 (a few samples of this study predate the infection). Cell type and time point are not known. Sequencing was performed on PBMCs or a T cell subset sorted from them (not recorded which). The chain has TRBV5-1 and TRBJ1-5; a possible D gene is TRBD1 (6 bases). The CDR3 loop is CASSLGGTGNQPQHF. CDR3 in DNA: TGCGCCAGCAGCTTGGGGGGAACAGGGAATCAGCCCCAGCATTTT.